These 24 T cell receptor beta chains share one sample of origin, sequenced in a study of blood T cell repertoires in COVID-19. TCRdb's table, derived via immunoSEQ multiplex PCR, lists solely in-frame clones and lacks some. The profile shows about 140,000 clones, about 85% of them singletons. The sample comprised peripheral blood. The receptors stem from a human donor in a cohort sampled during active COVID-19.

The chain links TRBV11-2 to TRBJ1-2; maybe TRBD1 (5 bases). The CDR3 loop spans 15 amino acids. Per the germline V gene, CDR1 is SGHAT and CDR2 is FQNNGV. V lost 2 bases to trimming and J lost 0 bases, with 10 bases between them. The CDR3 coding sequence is TGTGCCAGCAGCTTAAGCAGGGCCTCTAACTATGGCTACACCTTC. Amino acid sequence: CASSLSRASNYGYTF.

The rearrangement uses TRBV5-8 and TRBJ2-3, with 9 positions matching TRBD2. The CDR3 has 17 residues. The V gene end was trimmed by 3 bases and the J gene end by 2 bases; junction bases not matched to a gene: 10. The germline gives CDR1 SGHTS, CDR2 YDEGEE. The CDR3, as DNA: TGTGCCAGCAGCTCCCCCTGGGGCGGGAGGGCCACAGATACGCAGTATTTT. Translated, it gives CASSSPWGGRATDTQYF.

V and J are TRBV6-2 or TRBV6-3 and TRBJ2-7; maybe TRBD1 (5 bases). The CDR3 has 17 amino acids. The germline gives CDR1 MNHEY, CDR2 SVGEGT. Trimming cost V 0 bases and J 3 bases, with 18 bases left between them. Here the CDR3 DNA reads TGTGCCAGCAGTTACTCGGGTTTACGGACATGGGGCTACGAGCAGTACTTC. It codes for CASSYSGLRTWGYEQYF.

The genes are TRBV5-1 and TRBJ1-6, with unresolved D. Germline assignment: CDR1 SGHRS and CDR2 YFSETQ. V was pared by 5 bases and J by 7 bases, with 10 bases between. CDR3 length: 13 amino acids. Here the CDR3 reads CASSAAGNSPLHF. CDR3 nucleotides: TGCGCCAGCAGTGCGGCGGGGAATTCACCCCTCCACTTT.

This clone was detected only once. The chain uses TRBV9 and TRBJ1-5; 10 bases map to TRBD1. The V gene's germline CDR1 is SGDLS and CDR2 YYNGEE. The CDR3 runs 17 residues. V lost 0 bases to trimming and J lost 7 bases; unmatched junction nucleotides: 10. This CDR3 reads CASSVGQGAQKGQPQHF. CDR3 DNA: TGTGCCAGCAGCGTAGGACAGGGGGCGCAGAAGGGGCAGCCCCAGCATTTT.

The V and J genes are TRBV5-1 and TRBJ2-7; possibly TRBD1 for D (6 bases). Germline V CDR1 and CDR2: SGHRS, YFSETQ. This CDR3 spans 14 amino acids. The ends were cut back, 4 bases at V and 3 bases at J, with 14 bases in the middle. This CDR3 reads CASSPIQGRYEQYF. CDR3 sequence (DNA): TGCGCCAGCAGCCCAATACAGGGCCGCTACGAGCAGTACTTC.

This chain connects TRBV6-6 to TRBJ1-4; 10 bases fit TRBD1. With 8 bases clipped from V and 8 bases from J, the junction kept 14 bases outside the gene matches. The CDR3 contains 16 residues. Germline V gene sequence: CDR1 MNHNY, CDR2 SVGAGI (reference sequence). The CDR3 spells CASYDRGQRVEEKLFF. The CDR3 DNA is TGTGCCAGCTATGACAGGGGGCAAAGGGTGGAGGAAAAACTGTTTTTT.

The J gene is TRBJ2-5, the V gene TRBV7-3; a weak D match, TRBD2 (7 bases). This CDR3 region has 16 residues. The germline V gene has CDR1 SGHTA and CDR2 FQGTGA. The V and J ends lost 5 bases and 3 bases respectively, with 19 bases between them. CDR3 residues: CASSPAGGGGKETQYF. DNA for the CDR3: TGTGCCAGCAGCCCCGCTGGGGGCGGGGGAAAAGAGACCCAGTACTTC.

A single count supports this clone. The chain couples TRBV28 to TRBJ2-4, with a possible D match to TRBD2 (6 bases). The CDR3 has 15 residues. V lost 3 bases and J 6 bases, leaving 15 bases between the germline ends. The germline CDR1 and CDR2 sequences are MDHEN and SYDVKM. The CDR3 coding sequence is TGTGCCAGCAGTTTGAGGGGAGGCTTAGGAAACATTCAGTACTTC. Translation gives CASSLRGGLGNIQYF.

CDR3 nucleotide sequence: TGTGCCAGCAGCTTAGCTCCCCCTTACAATGAGCAGTTCTTC. It codes for CASSLAPPYNEQFF. V is TRBV7-9 and J is TRBJ2-1; unclear D gene. V lost 0 bases, J lost 4 bases, and 7 bases lay in between. The CDR3 sequence is 14 residues long. Germline values: CDR1 SEHNR, CDR2 FQNEAQ (reference sequence).

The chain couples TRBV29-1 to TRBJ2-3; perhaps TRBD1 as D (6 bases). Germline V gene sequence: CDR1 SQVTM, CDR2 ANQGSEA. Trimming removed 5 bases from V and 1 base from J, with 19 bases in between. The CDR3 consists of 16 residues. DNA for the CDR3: TGCAGCGTTACCCCGACAGGTTCAAGGGGCACAGATACGCAGTATTTT. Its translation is CSVTPTGSRGTDTQYF.

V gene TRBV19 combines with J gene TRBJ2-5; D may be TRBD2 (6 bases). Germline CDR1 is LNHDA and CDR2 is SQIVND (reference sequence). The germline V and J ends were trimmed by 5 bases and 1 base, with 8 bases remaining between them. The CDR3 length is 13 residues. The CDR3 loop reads CASSGGVQETQYF. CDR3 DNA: TGTGCCAGTAGTGGCGGGGTCCAAGAGACCCAGTACTTC.

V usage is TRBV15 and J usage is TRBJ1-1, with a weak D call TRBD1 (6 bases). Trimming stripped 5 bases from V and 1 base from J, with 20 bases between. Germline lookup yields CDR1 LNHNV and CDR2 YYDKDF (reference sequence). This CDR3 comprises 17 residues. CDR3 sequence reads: CATSRRGGGRANTEAFF. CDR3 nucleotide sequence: TGTGCCACCAGCCGCCGAGGCGGGGGCAGAGCGAACACTGAAGCTTTCTTT. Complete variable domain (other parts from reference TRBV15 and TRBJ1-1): DAMVIQNPRYQVTQFGKPVTLSCSQTLNHNVMYWYQQKSSQAPKLLFHYYDKDFNNEADTPDNFQSRRPNTSFCFLDIRSPGLGDTAMYLCATSRRGGGRANTEAFFGQGTRLTVV.

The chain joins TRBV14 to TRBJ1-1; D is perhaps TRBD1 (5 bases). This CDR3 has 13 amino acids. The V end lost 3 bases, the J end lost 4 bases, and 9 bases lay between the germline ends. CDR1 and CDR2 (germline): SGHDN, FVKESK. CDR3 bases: TGTGCCAGCAGCCAGCAGGGTATCACTGAAGCTTTCTTT. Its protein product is CASSQQGITEAFF.

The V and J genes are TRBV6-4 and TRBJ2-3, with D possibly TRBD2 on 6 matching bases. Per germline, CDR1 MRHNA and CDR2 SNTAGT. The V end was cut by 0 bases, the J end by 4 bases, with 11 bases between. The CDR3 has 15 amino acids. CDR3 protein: CASSDSGLASDTQYF. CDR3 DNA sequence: TGTGCCAGCAGTGACTCTGGGCTAGCGTCAGATACGCAGTATTTT.

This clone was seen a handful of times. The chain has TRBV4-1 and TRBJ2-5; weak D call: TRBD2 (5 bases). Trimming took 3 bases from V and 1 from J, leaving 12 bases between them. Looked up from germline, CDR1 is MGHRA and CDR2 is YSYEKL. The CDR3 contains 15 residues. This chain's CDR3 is CASSQHERAQETQYF. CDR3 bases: TGCGCCAGCAGCCAGCACGAGAGGGCCCAAGAGACCCAGTACTTC.

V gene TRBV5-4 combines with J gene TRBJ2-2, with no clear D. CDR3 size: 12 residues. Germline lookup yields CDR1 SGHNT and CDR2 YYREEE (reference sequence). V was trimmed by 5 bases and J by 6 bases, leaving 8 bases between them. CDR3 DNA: TGTGCCAGCAGTGAGGTGGCCGGGGAGCTGTTTTTT. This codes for CASSEVAGELFF.

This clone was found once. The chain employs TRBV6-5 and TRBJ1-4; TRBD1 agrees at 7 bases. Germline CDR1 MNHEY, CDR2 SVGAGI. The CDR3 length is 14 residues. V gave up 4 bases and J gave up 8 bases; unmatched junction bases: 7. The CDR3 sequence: CASSSRTGREKLFF. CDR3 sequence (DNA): TGTGCCAGCAGTTCCCGGACAGGACGGGAAAAACTGTTTTTT.

CDR3 bases: TGTGCCAGCAGCCGGCTAAGGGCGGAGGCTGAAGCTTTCTTT. Translating it yields CASSRLRAEAEAFF. This sequence joins TRBV3-1 (or the pseudogene TRBV3-2) and TRBJ1-1; D remains ambiguous. The CDR3 has 14 amino acids. V was trimmed by 4 bases and J by 6 bases, leaving 15 bases between them. Germline CDR1 is LGHDT and CDR2 is YNNKEL (reference sequence).

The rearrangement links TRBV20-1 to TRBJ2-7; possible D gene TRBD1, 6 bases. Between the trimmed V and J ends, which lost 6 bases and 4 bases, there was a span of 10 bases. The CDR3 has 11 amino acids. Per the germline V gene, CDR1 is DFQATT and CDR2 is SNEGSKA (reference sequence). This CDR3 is CSATQGYEQYF. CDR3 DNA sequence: TGCAGTGCGACACAGGGTTACGAGCAGTACTTC.

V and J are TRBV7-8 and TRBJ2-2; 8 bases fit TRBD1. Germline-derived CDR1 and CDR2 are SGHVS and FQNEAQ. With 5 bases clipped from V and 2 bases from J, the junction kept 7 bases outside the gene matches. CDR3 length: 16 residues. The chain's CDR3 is CASSRGTGANTGELFF. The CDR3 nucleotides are TGTGCCAGCAGCCGGGGGACAGGCGCTAACACCGGGGAGCTGTTTTTT. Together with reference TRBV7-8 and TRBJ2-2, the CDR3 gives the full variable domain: GAGVSQSPRYKVAKRGQDVALRCDPISGHVSLFWYQQALGQGPEFLTYFQNEAQLDKSGLPSDRFFAERPEGSVSTLKIQRTQQEDSAVYLCASSRGTGANTGELFFGEGSRLTVL.

Here the CDR3 DNA reads TGCGCCAGCAGCCAAGAACGGACAAGGGGCGCGAACACTGAAGCTTTCTTT. It is translated as CASSQERTRGANTEAFF. The chain joins TRBV4-1 to TRBJ1-1; D is perhaps TRBD1 (5 bases). Germline V lookup: CDR1 MGHRA, CDR2 YSYEKL. V shed 0 bases and J shed 1 base, with 15 bases lying between them. The CDR3 has 17 amino acids.

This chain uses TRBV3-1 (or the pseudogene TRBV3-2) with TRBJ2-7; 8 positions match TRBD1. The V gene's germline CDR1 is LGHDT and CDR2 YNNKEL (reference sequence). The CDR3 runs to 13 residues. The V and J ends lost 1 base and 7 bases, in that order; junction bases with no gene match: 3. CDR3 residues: CASSQVDRGEQYF. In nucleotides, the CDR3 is TGTGCCAGCAGCCAAGTTGACAGGGGAGAGCAGTACTTC.

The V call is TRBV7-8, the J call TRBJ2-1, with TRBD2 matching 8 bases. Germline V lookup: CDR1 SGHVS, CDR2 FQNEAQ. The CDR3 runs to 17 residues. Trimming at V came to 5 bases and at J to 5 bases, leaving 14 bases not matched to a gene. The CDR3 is CASSPSVLSGTHNEQFF. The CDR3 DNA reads TGTGCCAGCAGCCCCTCTGTGCTTAGCGGGACCCACAATGAGCAGTTCTTC.